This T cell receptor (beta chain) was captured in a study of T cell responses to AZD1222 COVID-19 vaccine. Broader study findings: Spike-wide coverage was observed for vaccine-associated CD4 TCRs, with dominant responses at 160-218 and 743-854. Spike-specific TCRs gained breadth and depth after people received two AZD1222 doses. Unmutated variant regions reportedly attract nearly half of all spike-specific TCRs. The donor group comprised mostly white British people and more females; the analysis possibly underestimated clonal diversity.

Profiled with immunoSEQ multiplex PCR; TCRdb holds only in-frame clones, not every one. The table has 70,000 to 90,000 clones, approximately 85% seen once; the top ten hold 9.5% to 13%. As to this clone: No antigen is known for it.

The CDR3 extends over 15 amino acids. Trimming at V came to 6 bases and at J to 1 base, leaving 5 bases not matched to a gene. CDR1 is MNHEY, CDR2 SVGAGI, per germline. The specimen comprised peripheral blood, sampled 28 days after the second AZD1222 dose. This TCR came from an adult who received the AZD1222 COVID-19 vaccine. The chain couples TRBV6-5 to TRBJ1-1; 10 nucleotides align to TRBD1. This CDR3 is CASSLRQGANTEAFF. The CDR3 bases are TGTGCCAGCAGCTTGAGACAGGGGGCGAACACTGAAGCTTTCTTT.